Listed here are 4 T cell receptor beta chains from one sample, sequenced in a study of cytomegalovirus exposure and HLA in healthy donors. The PCR had 60 Vbeta and 13 Jbeta primers. TCRdb's table, derived via immunoSEQ multiplex PCR, lists solely in-frame clones and lacks some. The sample lists under 250,000 clones, about 82% occurring once. Source material: PBMCs. These receptors were taken from a woman in her forties or fifties in good health and CMV-seronegative.

The chain joins TRBV11-2 to TRBJ2-2, with a weak D call TRBD2 (6 bases). Germline values: CDR1 SGHAT, CDR2 FQNNGV. The CDR3 has 18 amino acids. V was shortened by 5 bases and J by 2 bases, with 21 bases between the two germline ends. The CDR3 protein is CASSVTLFAGLNTGELFF. The CDR3 DNA reads as TGTGCCAGCAGCGTCACCCTCTTCGCGGGGCTTAACACCGGGGAGCTGTTTTTT.

V and J are TRBV2 and TRBJ2-5, with D possibly matching TRBD2 (6 bases). Germline values: CDR1 SNHLY, CDR2 FYNNEI. Trimming removed 2 bases at V and 5 bases at J, with 15 bases between. This CDR3 has 15 amino acids. DNA of the CDR3: TGTGCCAGCAGTGAAATCACCCCTGGGAGGGAGACCCAGTACTTC. Its translation: CASSEITPGRETQYF.

The chain combines TRBV13 with TRBJ2-3; TRBD2 matches at 8 bases. V dropped 0 bases and J dropped 1; count of bases not matched to a gene: 6. CDR1 is PRHDT, CDR2 FYEKMQ, per germline (reference sequence). CDR3 length: 17 residues. The CDR3 bases are TGTGCCAGCAGCTTAGGCCTCTCGGGGGGGGGCACAGATACGCAGTATTTT. Encoded protein: CASSLGLSGGGTDTQYF.

This chain links TRBV29-1 with TRBJ1-2, with TRBD1 matching over 7 bases. The CDR3 contains 15 residues. Germline loops: CDR1 SQVTM, CDR2 ANQGSEA. V lost 0 bases to trimming and J lost 6 bases; unmatched junction nucleotides: 10. The CDR3 reads CSVEDPLGQKNGYTF. Written as DNA, the CDR3 is TGCAGCGTTGAAGATCCCCTGGGACAGAAGAATGGCTACACCTTC.